The subject of this entry is one T cell receptor beta chain. These data originate in a study of OX40 agonist ivuxolimab in advanced cancers. CDR1 and CDR2 from the germline V gene are ENHRY and SYGVKD. The CDR3 sequence is 12 residues long. V dropped 3 bases and J dropped 8 bases, with 10 bases sitting between them. Clones were sequenced by immunoSEQ multiplex PCR, and TCRdb holds only the in-frame ones, with some missing. The sample contains 20,000 to 25,000 clones, approximately 90% of which appear only once. The chain has TRBV10-3 and TRBJ1-2; D is uncertain. The clonotype was recovered from an adult with an advanced solid tumor such as melanoma, head and neck, liver or kidney cancer. Sequenced material: CD4+ or CD8+ T cells sorted from blood, taken in a trial of the OX40 agonist ivuxolimab. CDR3 amino acids: CAISDVVQGYTF. The CDR3 DNA is TGTGCCATCAGTGATGTAGTTCAAGGCTACACCTTC.